The source of this T cell receptor (beta chain) is a study of blood T cells in healthy people across ages. Broader study findings: A strong correlation was found between TCR beta diversity and the percentage of naive T cells. Investigators treated diversity estimates from one million T cells as underestimates.

The CDR3 consists of 11 residues. CDR1 and CDR2 from the germline V gene are SQVTM and ANQGSEA. Regarding this clonotype: Its matching antigen is unknown.

With a J-beta primer mix and a sample-barcoded 5' primer, a second PCR ran about 6 to 11 cycles. A single record per CDR3 protein comes from TCRdb applying MiXCR to the 5' RACE reads. The profile shows about 800,000 distinct CDR3 sequences, roughly 50% of them singletons. Every donor provided approximately 9.2 milliliters of peripheral blood. This chain uses TRBV29-1 with TRBJ2-4; TRBD2 matches 10 bases. The better agreement between TRBJ2-5 and the DNA end casts doubt on the J call. The sample consisted of blood. This clonotype was obtained from a man aged 25 to 45 in good health. The CDR3 is CSGTSGETQYF. Here the CDR3 DNA reads TGCAGCGGGACTAGCGGAGAGACCCAGTACTTC.